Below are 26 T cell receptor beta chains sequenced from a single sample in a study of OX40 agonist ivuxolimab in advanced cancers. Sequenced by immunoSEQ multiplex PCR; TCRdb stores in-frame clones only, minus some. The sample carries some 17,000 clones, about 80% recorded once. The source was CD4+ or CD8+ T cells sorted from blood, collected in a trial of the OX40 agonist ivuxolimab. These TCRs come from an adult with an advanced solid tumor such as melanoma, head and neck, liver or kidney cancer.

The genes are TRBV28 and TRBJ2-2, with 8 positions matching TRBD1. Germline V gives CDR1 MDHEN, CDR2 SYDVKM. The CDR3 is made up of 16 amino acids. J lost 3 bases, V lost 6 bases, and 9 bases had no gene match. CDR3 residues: CASSSGGHGDTGELFF. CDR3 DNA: TGTGCCAGCAGCTCAGGGGGCCACGGCGACACCGGGGAGCTGTTTTTT.

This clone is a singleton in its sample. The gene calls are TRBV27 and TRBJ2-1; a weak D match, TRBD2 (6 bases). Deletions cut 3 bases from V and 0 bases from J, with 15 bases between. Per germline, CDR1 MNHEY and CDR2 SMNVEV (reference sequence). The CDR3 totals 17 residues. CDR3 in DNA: TGTGCCAGCAGTTTTGGGGGGAGCCCTAGCTCCTACAATGAGCAGTTCTTC. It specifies CASSFGGSPSSYNEQFF.

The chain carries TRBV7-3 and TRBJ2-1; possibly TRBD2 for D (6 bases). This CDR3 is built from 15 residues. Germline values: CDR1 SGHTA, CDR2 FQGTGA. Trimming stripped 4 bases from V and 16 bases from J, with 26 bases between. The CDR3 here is CASSYRGGELWASFF. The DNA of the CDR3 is TGTGCCAGCAGCTATCGTGGAGGGGAACTTTGGGCATCTTTCTTC.

The CDR3 spells CASSESRGGEQYF. As DNA, the CDR3 is TGCGCCAGCAGTGAGTCAAGGGGGGGAGAGCAGTACTTC. V and J are TRBV10-2 and TRBJ2-7; TRBD2 is a possible D gene (7 bases). The CDR3 is 13 amino acids. Germline V CDR1 and CDR2: WSHSY, SAAADI. The V and J ends lost 0 bases and 7 bases respectively, with 10 bases between them.

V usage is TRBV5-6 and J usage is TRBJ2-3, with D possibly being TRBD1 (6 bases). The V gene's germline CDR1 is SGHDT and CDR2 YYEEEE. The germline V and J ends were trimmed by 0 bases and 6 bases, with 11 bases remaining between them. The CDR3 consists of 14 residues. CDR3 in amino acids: CASSLDRASDTQYF. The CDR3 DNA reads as TGTGCCAGCAGCTTGGACAGGGCTTCGGATACGCAGTATTTT.

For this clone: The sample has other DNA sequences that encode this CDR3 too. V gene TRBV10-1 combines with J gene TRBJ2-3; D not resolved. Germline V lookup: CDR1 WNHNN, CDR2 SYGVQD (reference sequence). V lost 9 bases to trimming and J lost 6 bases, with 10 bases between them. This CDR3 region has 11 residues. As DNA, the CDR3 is TGCGCCAGTGGACCCGGGGATACGCAGTATTTT. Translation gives CASGPGDTQYF.

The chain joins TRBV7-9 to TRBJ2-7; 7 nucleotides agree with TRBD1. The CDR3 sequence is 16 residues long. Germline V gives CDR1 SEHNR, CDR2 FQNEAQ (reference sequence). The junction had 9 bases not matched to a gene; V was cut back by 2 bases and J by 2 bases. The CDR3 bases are TGTGCCAGCAGCTTAATTCTTGCGCAGGGGGCCTACGAGCAGTACTTC. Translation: CASSLILAQGAYEQYF. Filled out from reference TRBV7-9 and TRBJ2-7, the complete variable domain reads DTGVSQNPRHKITKRGQNVTFRCDPISEHNRLYWYRQTLGQGPEFLTYFQNEAQLEKSRLLSDRFSAERPKGSFSTLEIQRTEQGDSAMYLCASSLILAQGAYEQYFGPGTRLTVT.

The CDR3 is CASNRESGELFF. The CDR3 nucleotides read TGTGCCAGCAACAGGGAGAGCGGGGAGCTGTTTTTT. V is TRBV9 and J is TRBJ2-2; a weak D match, TRBD1 (6 bases). V lost 6 bases and J lost 7, with 10 bases in between. From germline, CDR1 is SGDLS and CDR2 YYNGEE. The CDR3 totals 12 residues.

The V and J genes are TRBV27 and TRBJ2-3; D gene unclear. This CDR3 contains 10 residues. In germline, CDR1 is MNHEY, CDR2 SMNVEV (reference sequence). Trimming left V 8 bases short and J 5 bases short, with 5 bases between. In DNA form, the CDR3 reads TGTGCCAGCCTCGGAGATACGCAGTATTTT. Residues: CASLGDTQYF.

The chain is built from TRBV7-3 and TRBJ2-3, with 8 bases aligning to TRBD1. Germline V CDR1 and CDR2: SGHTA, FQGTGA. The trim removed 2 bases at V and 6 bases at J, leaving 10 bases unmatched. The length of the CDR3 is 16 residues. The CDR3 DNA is TGTGCCAGCAGCTTAGCAACAGGGGGGCACGTGGATACGCAGTATTTT. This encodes CASSLATGGHVDTQYF.

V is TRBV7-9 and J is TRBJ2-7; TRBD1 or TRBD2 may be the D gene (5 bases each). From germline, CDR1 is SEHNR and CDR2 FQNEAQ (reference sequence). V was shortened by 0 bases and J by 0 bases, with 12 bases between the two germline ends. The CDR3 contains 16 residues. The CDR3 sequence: CASSLAGTDSSYEQYF. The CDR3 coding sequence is TGTGCCAGCAGCTTAGCCGGGACCGATAGCTCCTACGAGCAGTACTTC. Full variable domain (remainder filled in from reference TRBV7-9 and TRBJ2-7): DTGVSQNPRHKITKRGQNVTFRCDPISEHNRLYWYRQTLGQGPEFLTYFQNEAQLEKSRLLSDRFSAERPKGSFSTLEIQRTEQGDSAMYLCASSLAGTDSSYEQYFGPGTRLTVT.

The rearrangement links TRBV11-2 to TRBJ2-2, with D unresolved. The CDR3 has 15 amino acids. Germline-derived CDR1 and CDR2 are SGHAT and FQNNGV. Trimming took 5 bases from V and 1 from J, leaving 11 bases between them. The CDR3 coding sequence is TGTGCCAGCAGCGCCTTAAGGGAGAACACCGGGGAGCTGTTTTTT. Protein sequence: CASSALRENTGELFF.

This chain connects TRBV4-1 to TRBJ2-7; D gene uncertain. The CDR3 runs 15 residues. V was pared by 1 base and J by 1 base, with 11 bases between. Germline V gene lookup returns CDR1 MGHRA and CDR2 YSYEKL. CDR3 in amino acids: CASSQGSGDSYEQYF. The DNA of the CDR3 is TGCGCCAGCAGCCAAGGGTCGGGTGATTCCTACGAGCAGTACTTC.

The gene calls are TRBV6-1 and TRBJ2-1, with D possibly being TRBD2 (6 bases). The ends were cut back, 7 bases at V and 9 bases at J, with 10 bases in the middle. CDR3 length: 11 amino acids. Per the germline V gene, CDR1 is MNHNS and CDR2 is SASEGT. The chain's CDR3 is CASTLGSEQFF. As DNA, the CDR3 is TGTGCCAGCACTCTCGGGAGTGAGCAGTTCTTC.

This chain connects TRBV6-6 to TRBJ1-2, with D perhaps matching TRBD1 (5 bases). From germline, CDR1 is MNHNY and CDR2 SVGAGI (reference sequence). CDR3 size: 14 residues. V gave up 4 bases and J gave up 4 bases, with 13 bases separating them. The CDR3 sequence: CASSLPGQGYGYTF. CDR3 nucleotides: TGTGCCAGCAGTTTGCCCGGGCAGGGCTATGGCTACACCTTC.

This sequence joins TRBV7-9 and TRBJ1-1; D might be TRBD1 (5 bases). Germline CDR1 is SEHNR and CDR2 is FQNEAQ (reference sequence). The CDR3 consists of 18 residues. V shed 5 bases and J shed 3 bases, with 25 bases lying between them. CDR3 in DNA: TGTGCCAGCAGCCCACCGGTCCCAATTGGGGACTGGTACACTGAAGCTTTCTTT. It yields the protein CASSPPVPIGDWYTEAFF. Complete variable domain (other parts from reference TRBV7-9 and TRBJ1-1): DTGVSQNPRHKITKRGQNVTFRCDPISEHNRLYWYRQTLGQGPEFLTYFQNEAQLEKSRLLSDRFSAERPKGSFSTLEIQRTEQGDSAMYLCASSPPVPIGDWYTEAFFGQGTRLTVV.

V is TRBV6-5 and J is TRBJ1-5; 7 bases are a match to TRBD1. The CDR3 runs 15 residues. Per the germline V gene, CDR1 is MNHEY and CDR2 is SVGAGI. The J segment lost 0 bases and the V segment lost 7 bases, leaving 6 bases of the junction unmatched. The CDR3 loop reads CASKGDSYSNQPQHF. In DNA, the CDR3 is TGTGCCAGCAAGGGGGACAGTTATAGCAATCAGCCCCAGCATTTT.

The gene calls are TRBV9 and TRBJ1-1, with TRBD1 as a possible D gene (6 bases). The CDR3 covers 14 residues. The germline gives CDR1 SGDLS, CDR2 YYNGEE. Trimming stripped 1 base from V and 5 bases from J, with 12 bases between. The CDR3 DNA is TGTGCCAGCAGCGTATCGGGGGGCTGGACTGAAGCTTTCTTT. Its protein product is CASSVSGGWTEAFF.

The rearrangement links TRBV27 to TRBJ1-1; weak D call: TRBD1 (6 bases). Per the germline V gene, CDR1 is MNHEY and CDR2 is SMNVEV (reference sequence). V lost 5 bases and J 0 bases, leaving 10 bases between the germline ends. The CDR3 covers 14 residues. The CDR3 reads CASSSGGLNTEAFF. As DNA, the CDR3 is TGTGCCAGCAGTAGTGGGGGCCTGAACACTGAAGCTTTCTTT.

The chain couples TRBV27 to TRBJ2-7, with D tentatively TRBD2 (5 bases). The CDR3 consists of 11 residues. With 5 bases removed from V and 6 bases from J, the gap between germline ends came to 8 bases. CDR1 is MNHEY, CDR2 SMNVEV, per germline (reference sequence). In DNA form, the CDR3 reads TGTGCCAGCAGTAGAGGGAGCGAGCAGTACTTC. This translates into CASSRGSEQYF.

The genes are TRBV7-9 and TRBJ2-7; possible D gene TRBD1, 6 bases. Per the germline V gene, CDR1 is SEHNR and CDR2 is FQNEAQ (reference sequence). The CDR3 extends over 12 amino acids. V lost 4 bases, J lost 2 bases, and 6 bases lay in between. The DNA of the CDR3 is TGTGCCAGCAGCTGGGACACCTACGAGCAGTACTTC. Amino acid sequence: CASSWDTYEQYF.

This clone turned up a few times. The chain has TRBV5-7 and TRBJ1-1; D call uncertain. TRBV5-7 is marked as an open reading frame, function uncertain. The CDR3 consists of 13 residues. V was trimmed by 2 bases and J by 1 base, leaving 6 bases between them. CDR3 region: CASSFKRNTEAFF. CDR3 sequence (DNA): TGTGCCAGCAGCTTCAAGAGGAACACTGAAGCTTTCTTT.

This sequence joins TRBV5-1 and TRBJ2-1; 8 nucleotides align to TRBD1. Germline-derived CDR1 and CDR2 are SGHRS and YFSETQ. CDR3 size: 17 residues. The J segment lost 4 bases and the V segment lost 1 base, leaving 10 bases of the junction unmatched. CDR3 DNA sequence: TGCGCCAGCAGCTTGCGGCCCGGGACAGGAGGTTACAATGAGCAGTTCTTC. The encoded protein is CASSLRPGTGGYNEQFF.

The CDR3 nucleotides read TGTGCCAGCAGCTTACCCTTCGATTACAATGAGCAGTTCTTC. It specifies CASSLPFDYNEQFF. The J gene is TRBJ2-1, the V gene TRBV7-2; D uncertain. Germline V CDR1 and CDR2: SGHTA, FQGNSA. Trimming pared 2 bases from V and 4 bases from J, leaving 9 bases between. This CDR3 spans 14 amino acids.

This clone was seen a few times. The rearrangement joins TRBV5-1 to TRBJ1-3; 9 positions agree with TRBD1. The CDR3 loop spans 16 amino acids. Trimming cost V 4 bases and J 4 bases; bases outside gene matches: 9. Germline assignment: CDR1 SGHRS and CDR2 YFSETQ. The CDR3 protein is CASSRGTGMGGNTIYF. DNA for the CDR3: TGCGCCAGCAGCCGGGGGACAGGGATGGGAGGAAACACCATATATTTT.

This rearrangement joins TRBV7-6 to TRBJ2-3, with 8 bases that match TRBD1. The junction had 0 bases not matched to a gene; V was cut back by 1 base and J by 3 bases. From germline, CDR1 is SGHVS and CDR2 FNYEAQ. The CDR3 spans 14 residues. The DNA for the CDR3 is TGTGCCAGCAGCTTAGGGACAGGGACAGATACGCAGTATTTT. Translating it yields CASSLGTGTDTQYF.